This T cell receptor beta chain is drawn from a study of blood T cell repertoires in COVID-19. As originally analysed: Amplifying reference gene primers gave estimates of nucleated cell counts. The protocol was immunoSEQ multiplex PCR, while the TCRdb copy is restricted to in-frame clones and leaves out a portion. V, J and clone size reflect that table, while D and trimming were determined from the DNA. The sample records some 270,000 clones, roughly 84% being singletons. A single count supports this clone. The CDR3 has 15 residues. CDR1 MNHEY and CDR2 SMNVEV come from the germline V gene (reference sequence). V lost 5 bases and J lost 0; bases outside the gene matches: 2.

V gene TRBV27 combines with J gene TRBJ1-3, with 9 bases identical to TRBD1. This clonotype was obtained from a human donor with COVID-19, enrolled during active disease. The donor label of this sample is uncertain. The material sequenced was peripheral blood. CDR3 in DNA: TGTGCCAGCAGTGCGGGACAGGGCTCTGGAAACACCATATATTTT. Amino acid sequence: CASSAGQGSGNTIYF.